This TCR delta chain was observed in a study of human gamma delta and Vdelta1 T cells (dated by TCRdb to 2016 to 2019). Background on the whole study: The study investigated Delta One T cells, Vd1+ gamma-delta T cells, as cytotoxic effectors against acute myeloid leukemia. Overall results and qualifications from the work: According to the report, Delta One T cells were polyclonal and showed broad cytotoxic targeting of acute myeloid leukemia.

From the cysteine through the phenylalanine, the CDR3 covers 26 amino acids. Just CDR3 DNA is preserved here, 78 bases in frame from base 1. The germline V end is reduced by 2 bases and the J end by 3 bases; junction bases left unmatched: 33. CDR1 TSWWSYY and CDR2 QGS were looked up in the germline V gene. This clone was detected a few times. Its antigen is not yet known. No much larger clonotype is one base removed from it; base qualities were not supplied. Library construction relied on PCR. The reads were generated on an Illumina MiSeq. For TCRdb, the public reads were processed anew by CATT, and duplicate DNA sequences were folded into one row. In this sample the table shows about 6,300 delta-chain clones, around two fifths of which occur a single time. The ten largest clones capture roughly 9% of the sample.

The TCR sequence derives from a human donor in good health. The sequence is built from TRDV1 and TRDJ1; 13 middle bases align to TRDD3. Sample: Vdelta1 gamma-delta T cells from blood grown in culture (DOT cells). The sample's cell subset or site label is to be understood as: Delta One T cells, in vitro expanded/differentiated Vd1+ gamma-delta T cells. The CDR3 protein: CALGETTGPSYGSILGDTLKADKLIF. The DNA sequence reads TGTGCTCTTGGGGAAACCACGGGCCCTTCCTACGGAAGCATACTGGGGGATACGCTAAAGGCCGATAAACTCATCTTT.